This T cell receptor beta chain was captured in a study of T cells of healthy individuals. There are a few counts of this clonotype. One entry per CDR3 protein results from TCRdb running MiXCR on the 5' RACE reads. The table has about 96,000 distinct CDR3 sequences, under 20% seen once. Germline V gene lookup returns CDR1 DFQATT and CDR2 SNEGSKA (reference sequence). The CDR3 has 15 residues. V lost 0 bases, J lost 7 bases, and 18 bases lay in between. The chain links TRBV20-1 to TRBJ2-5, with D hard to call. This TCR was recovered from a human donor in good health. This CDR3 is CSARDPASNDATQYF. CDR3 nucleotide sequence: TGCAGTGCTAGAGATCCCGCTAGTAATGACGCGACCCAGTACTTC.